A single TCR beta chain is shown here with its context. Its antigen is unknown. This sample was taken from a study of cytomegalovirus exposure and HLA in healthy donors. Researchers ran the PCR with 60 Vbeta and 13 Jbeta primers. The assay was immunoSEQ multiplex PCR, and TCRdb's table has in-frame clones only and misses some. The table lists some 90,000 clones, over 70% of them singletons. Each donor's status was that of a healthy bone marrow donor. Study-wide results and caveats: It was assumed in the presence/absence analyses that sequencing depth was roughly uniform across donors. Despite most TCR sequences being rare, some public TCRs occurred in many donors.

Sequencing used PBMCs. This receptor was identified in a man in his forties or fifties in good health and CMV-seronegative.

The CDR3 loop reads CASRMPEETQYF. The CDR3 coding sequence is TGTGCCAGCAGAATGCCGGAAGAGACCCAGTACTTC. This rearrangement joins TRBV5-4 to TRBJ2-5; D is ambiguous. Germline V gene lookup returns CDR1 SGHNT and CDR2 YYREEE (reference sequence). Trimming shortened V by 5 bases and J by 3 bases, and 8 bases separated the two germline ends. CDR3 length: 12 amino acids.